The text below deals with one T cell receptor beta chain. The data originate from a study of blood T cell repertoires in COVID-19. Study overall: COVID-19 samples collected from the United States, Italy and Spain covered acute and convalescent phases. PBMCs, B-cell-depleted T cells, or T cells provided the cDNA or gDNA that made up the material.

The CDR3 has 15 amino acids. Germline loops: CDR1 MNHEY, CDR2 SVGEGT. The V segment lost 5 bases and the J segment 5 bases; nucleotides outside the gene matches: 8. Methods used by the authors: Estimated nucleated cell counts came from reference gene primer amplification. Some clones are missing from TCRdb's copy, which holds only in-frame ones; the method was immunoSEQ multiplex PCR. V and J calls and clone size come straight from that table; D and trimming were deduced from the DNA. The sample yields about 120,000 clones, roughly 79% seen once. V is TRBV6-2 or TRBV6-3 and J is TRBJ2-1, with 8 bases matching TRBD1. The sequenced sample consisted of peripheral blood. This clonotype was sampled from a man aged 70 or older with acute or convalescent COVID-19. In nucleotides, the CDR3 is TGTGCCAGCAGTCCGGGACAGGCACAAAACAATGAGCAGTTCTTC. Protein sequence: CASSPGQAQNNEQFF.